One sample yielded the 17 T cell receptor beta chains listed below, sequenced in a study of blood T cells in healthy people across ages. Through a sample-barcoded 5' primer and a J-beta primer mix, a second PCR was run for about 7 to 12 cycles. TCRdb reprocessed the 5' RACE reads via MiXCR and lists one record per CDR3 protein. Here the sample spans about 1.4 million distinct CDR3 sequences, 59% being singletons. The sequencing sample was made of blood. The receptors here all came from a man younger than 30 in good health.

The table lists this clonotype with a few counts. The chain combines TRBV27 with TRBJ2-5, with D perhaps given as TRBD1 or TRBD2 (5 bases each). CDR3 length: 14 amino acids. The V and J ends lost 4 bases and 7 bases respectively, with 16 bases between them. Looked up from germline, CDR1 is MNHEY and CDR2 is SMNVEV (reference sequence). In DNA form, the CDR3 reads TGTGCCAGCAGTTCACCGGGGCGGTTTGGGACCCAGTACTTC. Protein product: CASSSPGRFGTQYF.

This chain links TRBV6-1 with TRBJ1-2; D remains unclear. CDR1 is MNHNS, CDR2 SASEGT, per germline. CDR3 length: 11 residues. V shed 7 bases and J shed 8 bases, with 11 bases lying between them. In nucleotides, the CDR3 is TGTGCCAGCAATTTAGGACGGGGCTACACCTTC. It yields the protein CASNLGRGYTF.

The chain employs TRBV20-1 and TRBJ2-5, with D unresolved. The length of the CDR3 is 12 residues. The V end was cut by 6 bases, the J end by 1 base, with 9 bases between. From germline, CDR1 is DFQATT and CDR2 SNEGSKA (reference sequence). The CDR3 sequence: CSANSVQETQYF. The DNA of the CDR3 is TGCAGTGCCAATAGTGTCCAAGAGACCCAGTACTTC.

Written as DNA, the CDR3 is TGTGCCAGCTATGAGGCGGGAGGGACCGGGGAGCTGTTTTTT. Amino acid sequence: CASYEAGGTGELFF. The chain links TRBV2 to TRBJ2-2; 9 nucleotides align to TRBD2. The CDR3 is 14 amino acids. Germline trimming cut 8 bases from V and 5 bases from J; bases unmatched to any gene: 6. Germline V lookup: CDR1 SNHLY, CDR2 FYNNEI.

The rearrangement links TRBV10-2 to TRBJ2-4; 10 nucleotides agree with TRBD1. The J call may be faulty, since TRBJ2-7 better matches the DNA end. The CDR3 totals 16 residues. Germline V CDR1 and CDR2: WSHSY, SAAADI. The CDR3 DNA reads as TGCGCCAGCACCGGGACAGGGGCCTCAAAGTCTTACGAGCAGTACTTC. Translation gives CASTGTGASKSYEQYF.

The V gene is TRBV18, the J gene TRBJ1-4; 10 bases align to TRBD1. Trimming cost V 1 base and J 7 bases; bases outside gene matches: 3. This CDR3 is 15 amino acids long. Germline CDR1 and CDR2: KGHSH and LQKENI. For the CDR3, the DNA is TGTGCCAGCTCACCACGACAGGGGGCAGGTGAAAAACTGTTTTTT. Translation: CASSPRQGAGEKLFF.

The chain combines TRBV20-1 with TRBJ1-2, with D unresolved. The length of the CDR3 is 12 residues. The germline V and J ends were trimmed by 1 base and 4 bases, with 7 bases remaining between them. The V gene's germline CDR1 is DFQATT and CDR2 SNEGSKA (reference sequence). The CDR3 loop is CSARVAAYGYTF. DNA for the CDR3: TGCAGTGCTAGAGTGGCAGCCTATGGCTACACCTTC.

This clonotype was detected once. The J gene is TRBJ2-1, the V gene TRBV20-1; D gene uncertain. CDR1 DFQATT and CDR2 SNEGSKA come from the germline V gene (reference sequence). The V and J ends lost 0 bases and 4 bases respectively, with 13 bases between them. CDR3 length: 15 residues. CDR3 region: CSARDPGGIYNEQFF. The CDR3 nucleotides read TGCAGTGCTAGAGATCCTGGCGGAATATACAATGAGCAGTTCTTC.

This clonotype has just a few counts. V and J are TRBV29-1 and TRBJ2-5; maybe TRBD2 (5 bases). The CDR3 totals 12 residues. In germline, CDR1 is SQVTM, CDR2 ANQGSEA. With 3 bases removed from V and 7 bases from J, the gap between germline ends came to 12 bases. The CDR3 DNA sequence: TGCAGCGTTGATACACCAGAGGGGACCCAGTACTTC. It encodes CSVDTPEGTQYF.

The V gene is TRBV25-1, the J gene TRBJ2-7, with D perhaps given as TRBD1 or TRBD2 (5 bases each). Germline V lookup: CDR1 MGHDK, CDR2 SYGVNS. The germline V and J ends were trimmed by 2 bases and 2 bases, with 13 bases remaining between them. The CDR3 spans 15 residues. This chain's CDR3 is CASSEMGVSTYEQYF. CDR3 coding DNA: TGTGCCAGCAGTGAAATGGGGGTTTCAACCTACGAGCAGTACTTC.

The table lists this clonotype with a few counts. This CDR3 reads CASRGLAGGGEEYEQYF. In DNA form, the CDR3 reads TGTGCCTCCCGGGGGCTAGCGGGAGGGGGCGAAGAATACGAGCAGTACTTC. V gene TRBV27 combines with J gene TRBJ2-7, with 12 bases aligning to TRBD2. V lost 11 bases to trimming and J lost 4 bases; unmatched junction nucleotides: 18. The CDR3 length is 17 residues. Germline V lookup: CDR1 MNHEY, CDR2 SMNVEV (reference sequence).

This rearrangement joins TRBV6-5 to TRBJ1-5, with 7 bases that match TRBD1. The length of the CDR3 is 13 residues. Germline V gives CDR1 MNHEY, CDR2 SVGAGI. After removal of 6 bases from V and 3 bases from J, the junction contained 2 bases not matched to a gene. The CDR3 is CASRTGLNQPQHF. CDR3 bases: TGTGCCAGCAGGACAGGGCTCAATCAGCCCCAGCATTTT.

This clonotype was detected a few times. The genes are TRBV29-1 and TRBJ2-1; 7 bases map to TRBD2. V dropped 2 bases and J dropped 4; count of bases not matched to a gene: 2. This CDR3 is 13 amino acids long. CDR1 and CDR2 from the germline V gene are SQVTM and ANQGSEA. DNA of the CDR3: TGCAGCGTTGAACAGGGAGGGTACAATGAGCAGTTCTTC. This gives the protein CSVEQGGYNEQFF.

The chain links TRBV6-5 to TRBJ2-5; no firm D call. The CDR3 extends over 14 amino acids. Germline loops: CDR1 MNHEY, CDR2 SVGAGI. V was trimmed by 2 bases and J by 1 base, leaving 8 bases between them. CDR3 bases: TGTGCCAGCAGTTACATCCGAAGCCAAGAGACCCAGTACTTC. Translation gives CASSYIRSQETQYF.

The rearrangement uses TRBV6-5 and TRBJ2-1, with TRBD1 identical over 9 bases. With V trimmed by 4 bases and J by 5 bases, 3 bases remained unmatched. The CDR3 contains 14 residues. Germline V gives CDR1 MNHEY, CDR2 SVGAGI. The CDR3 DNA reads as TGTGCCAGCAGTTGGGGACAGGGAGACAATGAGCAGTTCTTC. This encodes CASSWGQGDNEQFF.

This clonotype turned up a few times. The chain has TRBV7-2 and TRBJ2-7, with TRBD1 matching over 7 bases. V was clipped by 1 base and J by 7 bases; unmatched bases: 10. The CDR3 has 15 amino acids. Germline assignment: CDR1 SGHTA and CDR2 FQGNSA. CDR3 loop: CASSLVGQAPREQYF. The CDR3 bases are TGTGCCAGCAGCTTAGTAGGACAGGCCCCTCGTGAGCAGTACTTC.

J is TRBJ2-1 and V is TRBV2; 8 positions match TRBD2. V gave up 7 bases and J gave up 8 bases; unmatched junction bases: 10. The CDR3 extends over 14 amino acids. Germline V gives CDR1 SNHLY, CDR2 FYNNEI. The CDR3 nucleotides are TGTGCCAGCATAGACGGGAGGGCCGCCGATGAGCAGTTCTTC. Its translation is CASIDGRAADEQFF.